A selection of T cell receptor beta chains follows, all from one sample in a study of blood T cells in healthy people across ages. MiXCR, applied by TCRdb to the 5' RACE reads, yields one record per CDR3 protein. The sample carries around 800,000 distinct CDR3 sequences, roughly 44% recorded once. The sample taken for sequencing was blood. Receptor source: a man aged 55 to 70 in good health. Each CDR3 is given with its conserved first and last residue. Each record gives: clone size, J gene, V gene, CDR3 protein. Not all rows give a size; the values are once, few, many and, for expanded clones, a class.

>NA|TRBJ1-2|TRBV20-1
CSARTGGLSYTF
>NA|TRBJ2-3|TRBV27
CASSAGDGTDTQYF
>NA|TRBJ2-7|TRBV7-9
CASSFPRDTAKIPYEQYF
>NA|TRBJ2-1|TRBV7-9
CASRIAGDVINEQFF
>NA|TRBJ2-7|TRBV30
CAWSLRILYEQYF
>once|TRBJ2-5|TRBV7-3
CASSSTSGPPETQYF
>once|TRBJ1-4|TRBV3-1
CASSQVARVGEKLFF
>few|TRBJ2-1|TRBV10-3
CAISDPRGGEHNEQFF
>NA|TRBJ2-1|TRBV27
CASSHLAGVRNEQFF
>NA|TRBJ2-5|TRBV15
CATSRDQAEETQYF
>NA|TRBJ2-3|TRBV20-1
CSAEPSSTDTQYF
>NA|TRBJ2-5|TRBV12-3/TRBV12-4
CASSSRQAIQETQYF
>NA|TRBJ2-1|TRBV4-1
CASSQDRFGGSYNEQFF
>NA|TRBJ2-1|TRBV5-1
CASSHRSSGDEQFF